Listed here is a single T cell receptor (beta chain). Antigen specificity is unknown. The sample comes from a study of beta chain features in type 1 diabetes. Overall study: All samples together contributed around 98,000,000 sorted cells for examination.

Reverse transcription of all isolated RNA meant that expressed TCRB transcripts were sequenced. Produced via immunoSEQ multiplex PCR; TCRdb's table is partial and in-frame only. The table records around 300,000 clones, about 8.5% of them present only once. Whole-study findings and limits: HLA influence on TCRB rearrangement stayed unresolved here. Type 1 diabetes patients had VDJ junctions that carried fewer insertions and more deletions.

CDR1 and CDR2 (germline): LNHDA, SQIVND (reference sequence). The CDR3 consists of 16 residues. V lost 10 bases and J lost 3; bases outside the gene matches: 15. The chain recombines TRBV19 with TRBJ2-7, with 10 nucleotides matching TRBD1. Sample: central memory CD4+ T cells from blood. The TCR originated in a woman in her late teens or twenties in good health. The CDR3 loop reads CATKKSAGTGDYEQYF. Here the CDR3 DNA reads TGTGCCACCAAGAAATCAGCCGGGACAGGGGACTACGAGCAGTACTTC. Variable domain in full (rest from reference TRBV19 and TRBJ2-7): DGGITQSPKYLFRKEGQNVTLSCEQNLNHDAMYWYRQDPGQGLRLIYYSQIVNDFQKGDIAEGYSVSREKKESFPLTVTSAQKNPTAFYLCATKKSAGTGDYEQYFGPGTRLTVT.